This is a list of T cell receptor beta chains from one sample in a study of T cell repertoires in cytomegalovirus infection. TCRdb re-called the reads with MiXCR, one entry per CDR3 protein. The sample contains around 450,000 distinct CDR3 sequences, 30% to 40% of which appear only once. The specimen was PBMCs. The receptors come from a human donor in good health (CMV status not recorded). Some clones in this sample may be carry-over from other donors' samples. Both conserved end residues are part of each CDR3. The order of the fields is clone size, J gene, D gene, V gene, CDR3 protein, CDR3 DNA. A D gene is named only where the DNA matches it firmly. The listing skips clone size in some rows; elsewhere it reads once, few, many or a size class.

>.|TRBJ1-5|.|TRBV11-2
CASSSPSGTPNQPQHF
TGTGCCAGCAGCTCCCCTTCCGGGACTCCGAATCAGCCCCAGCATTTT
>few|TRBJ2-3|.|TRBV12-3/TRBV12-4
CASSLDPSTDTQYF
TGTGCCAGCAGTTTGGACCCTAGCACAGATACGCAGTATTTT
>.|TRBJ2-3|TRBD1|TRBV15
CATSSETGGGDTQYF
TGTGCCACCAGCAGTGAAACAGGGGGCGGAGATACGCAGTATTTT
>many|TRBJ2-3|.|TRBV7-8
CASSPLEGGVTTDTQYF
TGTGCCAGCAGCCCCCTCGAGGGGGGGGTTACCACAGATACGCAGTATTTT
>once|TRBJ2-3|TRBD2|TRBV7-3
CASSPLAGASLDTQYF
TGTGCCAGCAGCCCGTTAGCGGGGGCGTCGTTAGATACGCAGTATTTT
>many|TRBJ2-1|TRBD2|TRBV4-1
CASSQVGRRGGDEQFF
TGCGCCAGCAGCCAAGTGGGGCGGCGGGGGGGCGATGAGCAGTTCTTC
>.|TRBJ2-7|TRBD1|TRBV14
CASSQVPGQKISYEQYF
TGTGCCAGCAGCCAAGTCCCGGGACAGAAAATATCCTACGAGCAGTACTTC
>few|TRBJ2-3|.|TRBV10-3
CAISDRSETDTQYF
TGTGCCATCAGTGATAGGAGCGAGACAGATACGCAGTATTTT
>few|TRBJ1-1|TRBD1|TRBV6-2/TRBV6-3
CASSYSGRGRTEAFF
TGTGCCAGCAGTTACTCTGGCAGGGGGCGGACTGAAGCTTTCTTT
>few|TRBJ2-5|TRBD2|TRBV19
CASSPSGGSRDQETQYF
TGTGCCAGTAGTCCGTCGGGGGGGAGTCGGGATCAAGAGACCCAGTACTTC
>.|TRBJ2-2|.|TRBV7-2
CASKPPGKEHGELFF
TGTGCCAGCAAACCCCCCGGGAAGGAACACGGGGAGCTGTTTTTT
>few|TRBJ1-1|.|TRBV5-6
CASSLAFEGHNTEAFF
TGTGCCAGCAGCTTGGCTTTCGAGGGACACAACACTGAAGCTTTCTTT
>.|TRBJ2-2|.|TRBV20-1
CSARDSRSPNTGELFF
TGCAGTGCTAGAGATTCCCGGAGTCCGAACACCGGGGAGCTGTTTTTT
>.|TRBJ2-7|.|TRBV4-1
CTSSQVTVNSYEQYF
TGCACCAGCAGCCAAGTGACAGTTAACTCCTACGAGCAGTACTTC
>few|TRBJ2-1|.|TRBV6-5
CASTPSRRWAYNEQFF
TGTGCCAGCACTCCTAGTCGGCGCTGGGCCTACAATGAGCAGTTCTTC
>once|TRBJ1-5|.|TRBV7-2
CASSLLVGGQPKHF
TGTGCCAGCAGCTTATTGGTGGGGGGTCAGCCCAAGCATTTT
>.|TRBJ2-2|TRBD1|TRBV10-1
CASSESTGANTGELFF
TGCGCCAGCAGTGAGTCGACAGGGGCGAACACCGGGGAGCTGTTTTTT
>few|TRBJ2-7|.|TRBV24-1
CATSDSRDYEQYF
TGTGCCACCAGTGATTCCCGGGACTACGAGCAGTACTTC
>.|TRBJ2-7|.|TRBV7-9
CASSLTGVFEQYF
TGTGCCAGCAGCTTAACCGGGGTTTTCGAGCAGTACTTC
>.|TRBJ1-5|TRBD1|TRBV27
CASKTRGARNQPQHF
TGTGCCAGCAAGACCAGGGGGGCCCGCAATCAGCCCCAGCATTTT
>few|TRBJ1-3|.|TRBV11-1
CASSNRRVSGNTIYF
TGTGCCAGCAGCAACAGACGGGTCTCTGGAAACACCATATATTTT
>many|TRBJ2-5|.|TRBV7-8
CASSLYGETQYF
TGTGCCAGCAGCTTATACGGGGAGACCCAGTACTTC
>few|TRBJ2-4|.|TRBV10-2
CASSSRAGKAKNIQYF
TGCGCCAGCAGTTCAAGGGCAGGCAAAGCCAAAAACATTCAGTACTTC
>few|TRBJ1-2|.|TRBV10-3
CAIRGAQENGYTF
TGTGCCATCCGCGGGGCCCAGGAAAATGGCTACACCTTC
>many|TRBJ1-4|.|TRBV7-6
CASSLKSMREKLFF
TGTGCCAGCAGCTTAAAATCAATGAGGGAAAAACTGTTTTTT
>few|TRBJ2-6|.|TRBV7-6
CASSPAAGANVLTF
TGTGCCAGCAGCCCCGCCGCGGGGGCCAACGTCCTGACTTTC
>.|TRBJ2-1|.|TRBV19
CASSLGRLDEQFF
TGTGCCAGTAGTTTAGGCCGGTTGGATGAGCAGTTCTTC
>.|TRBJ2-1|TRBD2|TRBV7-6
CASSLRDYDRDEQFF
TGTGCCAGCAGCTTAAGGGACTATGATAGGGATGAGCAGTTCTTC
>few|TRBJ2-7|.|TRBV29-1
CSVAAQGRTYEQYF
TGCAGCGTCGCGGCACAGGGCCGAACCTACGAGCAGTACTTC
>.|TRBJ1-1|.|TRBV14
CASSQEGATEAFF
TGTGCCAGCAGCCAAGAAGGGGCCACTGAAGCTTTCTTT
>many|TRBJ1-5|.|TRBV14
CASSQRGDQPQHF
TGTGCCAGCAGCCAACGGGGCGATCAGCCCCAGCATTTT
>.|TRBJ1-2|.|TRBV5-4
CASSLSGKGYTF
TGTGCAAGCAGCTTGTCGGGCAAGGGCTACACCTTC
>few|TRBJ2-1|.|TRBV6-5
CASSYSPRSYNEQFF
TGTGCCAGCAGTTACTCTCCCAGGTCCTACAATGAGCAGTTCTTC
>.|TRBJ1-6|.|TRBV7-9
CASSHGGAAYNSPLPF
TGTGCCAGCAGCCACGGGGGGGCCGCCTATAATTCACCCCTCCCCTTT
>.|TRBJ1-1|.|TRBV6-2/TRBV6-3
CASSQTVEFTEAFF
TGTGCCAGCAGTCAAACGGTGGAGTTCACTGAAGCTTTCTTT
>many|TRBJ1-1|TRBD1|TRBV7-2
CASSSTGANTEAFF
TGTGCCAGCAGCTCAACAGGGGCGAACACTGAAGCTTTCTTT
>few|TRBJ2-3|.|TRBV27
CASSVGSLSNRPDTQYF
TGTGCCAGCAGTGTAGGCTCGTTGTCGAACCGCCCAGATACGCAGTATTTT
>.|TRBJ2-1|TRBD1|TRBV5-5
CASSSDRGDNEQFF
TGTGCCAGCAGCTCCGACAGGGGAGACAATGAGCAGTTCTTC
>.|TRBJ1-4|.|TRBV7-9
CASSRRATNEKLFF
TGTGCCAGCAGCCGCAGGGCAACTAATGAAAAACTGTTTTTT
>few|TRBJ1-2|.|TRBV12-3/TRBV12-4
CASVRQRVGGYTF
TGTGCCAGCGTTAGACAGAGAGTTGGGGGCTACACCTTC
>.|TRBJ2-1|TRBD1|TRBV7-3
CASSLGPGGLDEQFF
TGTGCCAGCAGCTTAGGGCCAGGGGGTTTGGATGAGCAGTTCTTC
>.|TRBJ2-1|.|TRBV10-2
CACRDLYNDQFF
TGCGCCTGCAGGGATCTTTACAATGATCAGTTCTTC
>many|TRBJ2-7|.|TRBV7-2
CASSLSQGLEQYF
TGTGCCAGCAGCTTGAGCCAGGGCCTCGAGCAGTACTTC
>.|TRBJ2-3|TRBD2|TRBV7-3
CSSSAGIAGGTDTQYF
TGTTCCAGCAGCGCTGGAATAGCGGGGGGGACAGATACGCAGTATTTT
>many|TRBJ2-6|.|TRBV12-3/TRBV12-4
CASSPRGDVLTF
TGTGCCAGCAGTCCCCGCGGCGACGTCCTGACTTTC
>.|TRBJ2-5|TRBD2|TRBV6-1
CASSRRTSALGETQYF
TGTGCCAGCAGCAGAAGGACTAGCGCCCTGGGAGAGACCCAGTACTTC
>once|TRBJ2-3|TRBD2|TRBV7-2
CASRTTSGGKDRQYF
TGTGCCAGCAGAACTACTAGCGGGGGGAAAGATAGGCAGTATTTT
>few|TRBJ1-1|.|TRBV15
CATSRDVGSGGARNTEAFF
TGTGCCACCAGCAGAGATGTTGGTTCGGGAGGTGCCAGGAACACTGAAGCTTTCTTT
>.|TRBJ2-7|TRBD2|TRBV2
CASTLAGGIYEQYF
TGTGCCAGCACCCTAGCGGGGGGTATTTACGAGCAGTACTTC
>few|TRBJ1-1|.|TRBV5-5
CASSLDSWAEAFF
TGTGCCAGCAGCTTGGACAGCTGGGCCGAAGCTTTCTTT
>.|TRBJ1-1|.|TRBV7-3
CASSLPGSNTEAFF
TGTGCCAGCAGCCTACCAGGATCGAACACTGAAGCTTTCTTT